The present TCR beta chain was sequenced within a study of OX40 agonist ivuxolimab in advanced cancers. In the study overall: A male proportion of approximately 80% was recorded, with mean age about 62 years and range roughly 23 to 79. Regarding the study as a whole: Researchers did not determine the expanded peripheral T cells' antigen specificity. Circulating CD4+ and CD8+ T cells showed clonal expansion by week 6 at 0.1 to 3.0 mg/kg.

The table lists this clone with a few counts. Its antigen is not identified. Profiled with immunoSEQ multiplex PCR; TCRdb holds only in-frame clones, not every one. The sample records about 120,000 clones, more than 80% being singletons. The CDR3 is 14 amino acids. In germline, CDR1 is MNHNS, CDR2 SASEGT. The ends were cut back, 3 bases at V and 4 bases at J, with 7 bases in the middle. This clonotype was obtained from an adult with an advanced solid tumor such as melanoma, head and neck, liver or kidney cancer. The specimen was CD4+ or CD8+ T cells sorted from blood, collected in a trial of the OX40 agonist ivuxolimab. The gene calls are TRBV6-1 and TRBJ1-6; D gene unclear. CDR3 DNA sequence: TGTGCCAGCAGTGAGGGCAATTATAATTCACCCCTCCACTTT. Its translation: CASSEGNYNSPLHF.